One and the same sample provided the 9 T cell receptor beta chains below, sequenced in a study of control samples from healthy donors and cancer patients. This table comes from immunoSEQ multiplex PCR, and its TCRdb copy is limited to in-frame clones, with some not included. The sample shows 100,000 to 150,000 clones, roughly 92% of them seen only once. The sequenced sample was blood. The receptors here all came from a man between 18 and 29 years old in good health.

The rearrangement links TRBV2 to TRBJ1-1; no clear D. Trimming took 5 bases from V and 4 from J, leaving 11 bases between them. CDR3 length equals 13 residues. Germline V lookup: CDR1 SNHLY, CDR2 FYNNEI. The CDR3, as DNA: TGTGCCAGCAGTATCGGACGAGGCACTGAAGCTTTCTTT. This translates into CASSIGRGTEAFF.

Written as DNA, the CDR3 is TGTGCCAGCGGCTATTCTACTGGCCCTGGATACGAGCAGTACTTC. Protein product: CASGYSTGPGYEQYF. The chain has TRBV9 and TRBJ2-7; D gene unclear. V was pared by 7 bases and J by 4 bases, with 21 bases between. CDR1 and CDR2 from the germline V gene are SGDLS and YYNGEE. The CDR3 extends over 15 amino acids.

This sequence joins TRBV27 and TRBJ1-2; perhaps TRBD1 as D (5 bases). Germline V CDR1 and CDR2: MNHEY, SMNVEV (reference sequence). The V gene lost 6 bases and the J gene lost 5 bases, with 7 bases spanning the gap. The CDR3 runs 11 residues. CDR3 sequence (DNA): TGTGCCAGCAGCCGGGGGTATGGCTACACCTTC. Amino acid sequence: CASSRGYGYTF.

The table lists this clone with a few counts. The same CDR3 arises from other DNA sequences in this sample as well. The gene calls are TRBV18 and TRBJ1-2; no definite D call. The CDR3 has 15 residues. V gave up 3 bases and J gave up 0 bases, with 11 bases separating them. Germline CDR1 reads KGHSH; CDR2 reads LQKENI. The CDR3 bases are TGTGCCAGCTCACCCCCGGAGGCTGCTAACTATGGCTACACCTTC. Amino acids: CASSPPEAANYGYTF.

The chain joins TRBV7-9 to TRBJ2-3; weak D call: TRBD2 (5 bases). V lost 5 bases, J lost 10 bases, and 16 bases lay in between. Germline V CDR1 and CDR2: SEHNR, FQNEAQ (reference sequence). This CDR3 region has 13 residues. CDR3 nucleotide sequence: TGTGCCAGCAGCCCGCGGGTCAGCCATGCGCAGTATTTT. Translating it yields CASSPRVSHAQYF.

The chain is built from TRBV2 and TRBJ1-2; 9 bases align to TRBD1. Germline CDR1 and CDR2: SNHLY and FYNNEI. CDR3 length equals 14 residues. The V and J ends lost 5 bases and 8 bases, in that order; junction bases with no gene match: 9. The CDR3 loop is CASSPGTGRYGYTF. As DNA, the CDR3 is TGTGCCAGCAGTCCCGGGACAGGGAGGTACGGCTACACCTTC. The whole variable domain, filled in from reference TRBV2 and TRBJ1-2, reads EPEVTQTPSHQVTQMGQEVILRCVPISNHLYFYWYRQILGQKVEFLVSFYNNEISEKSEIFDDQFSVERPDGSNFTLKIRSTKLEDSAMYFCASSPGTGRYGYTFGSGTRLTVV.

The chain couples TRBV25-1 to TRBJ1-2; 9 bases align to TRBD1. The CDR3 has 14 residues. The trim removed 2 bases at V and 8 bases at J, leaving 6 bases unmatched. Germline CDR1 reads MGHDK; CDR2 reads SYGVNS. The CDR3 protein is CASSEPGTGNGYTF. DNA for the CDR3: TGTGCCAGCAGTGAACCGGGGACAGGGAACGGCTACACCTTC.

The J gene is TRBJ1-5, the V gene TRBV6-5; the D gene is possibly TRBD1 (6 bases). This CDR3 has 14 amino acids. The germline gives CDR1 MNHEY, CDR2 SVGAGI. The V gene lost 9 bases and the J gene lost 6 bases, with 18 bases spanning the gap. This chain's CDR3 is CASLQGGGSQPQHF. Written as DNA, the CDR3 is TGTGCCAGTCTACAGGGTGGGGGGTCTCAGCCCCAGCATTTT.

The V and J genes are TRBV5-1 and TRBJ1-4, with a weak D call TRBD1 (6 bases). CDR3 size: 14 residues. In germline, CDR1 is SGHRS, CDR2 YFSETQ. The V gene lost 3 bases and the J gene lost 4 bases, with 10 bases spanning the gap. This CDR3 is CASSSTGLNEKLFF. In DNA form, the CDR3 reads TGCGCCAGCAGCTCCACAGGGCTTAATGAAAAACTGTTTTTT.